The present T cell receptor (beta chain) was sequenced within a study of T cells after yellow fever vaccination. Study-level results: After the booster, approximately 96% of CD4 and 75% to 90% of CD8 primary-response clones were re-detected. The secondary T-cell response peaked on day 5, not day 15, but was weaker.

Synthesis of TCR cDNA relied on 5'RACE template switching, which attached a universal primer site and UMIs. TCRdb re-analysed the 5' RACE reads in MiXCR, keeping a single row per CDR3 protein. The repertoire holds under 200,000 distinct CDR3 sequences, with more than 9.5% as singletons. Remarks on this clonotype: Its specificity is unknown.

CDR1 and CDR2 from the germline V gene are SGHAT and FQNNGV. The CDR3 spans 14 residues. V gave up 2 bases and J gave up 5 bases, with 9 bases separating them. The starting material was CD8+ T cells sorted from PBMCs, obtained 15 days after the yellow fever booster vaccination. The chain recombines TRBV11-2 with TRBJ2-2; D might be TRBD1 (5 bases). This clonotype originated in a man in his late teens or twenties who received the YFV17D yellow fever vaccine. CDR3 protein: CASSLPQGTGELFF. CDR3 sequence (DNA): TGTGCCAGCAGCTTACCTCAGGGAACCGGGGAGCTGTTTTTT. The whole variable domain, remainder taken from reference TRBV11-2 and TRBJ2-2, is EAGVAQSPRYKIIEKRQSVAFWCNPISGHATLYWYQQILGQGPKLLIQFQNNGVVDDSQLPKDRFSAERLKGVDSTLKIQPAKLEDSAVYLCASSLPQGTGELFFGEGSRLTVL.